The TCR beta chain described here comes from a study of T cell repertoires in cytomegalovirus infection. Findings and caveats of the study: The study found HLA-C-restricted CMV-specific TCR beta clonotypes dominating the ex vivo response.

With respect to this clonotype: Its target is not known.

This CDR3 contains 16 residues. Per germline, CDR1 SGHVT and CDR2 SQSDAQ. The V end was cut by 0 bases, the J end by 4 bases, with 12 bases between. MiXCR, run by TCRdb on the reads, gives a single entry per CDR3 protein. This sample has approximately 71,000 distinct CDR3 sequences, with 3% to 4% found just once. The source material was PBMCs. The chain combines TRBV7-4 with TRBJ1-4; TRBD1 is a possible D gene (5 bases). The TCR originated in a human donor in good health (CMV status not recorded). Some clones in this sample may be carry-over from other donors' samples. CDR3 sequence (DNA): TGTGCCAGCAGCTTAGCAACAGGAGCCTTTAATGAAAAACTGTTTTTT. Protein product: CASSLATGAFNEKLFF.